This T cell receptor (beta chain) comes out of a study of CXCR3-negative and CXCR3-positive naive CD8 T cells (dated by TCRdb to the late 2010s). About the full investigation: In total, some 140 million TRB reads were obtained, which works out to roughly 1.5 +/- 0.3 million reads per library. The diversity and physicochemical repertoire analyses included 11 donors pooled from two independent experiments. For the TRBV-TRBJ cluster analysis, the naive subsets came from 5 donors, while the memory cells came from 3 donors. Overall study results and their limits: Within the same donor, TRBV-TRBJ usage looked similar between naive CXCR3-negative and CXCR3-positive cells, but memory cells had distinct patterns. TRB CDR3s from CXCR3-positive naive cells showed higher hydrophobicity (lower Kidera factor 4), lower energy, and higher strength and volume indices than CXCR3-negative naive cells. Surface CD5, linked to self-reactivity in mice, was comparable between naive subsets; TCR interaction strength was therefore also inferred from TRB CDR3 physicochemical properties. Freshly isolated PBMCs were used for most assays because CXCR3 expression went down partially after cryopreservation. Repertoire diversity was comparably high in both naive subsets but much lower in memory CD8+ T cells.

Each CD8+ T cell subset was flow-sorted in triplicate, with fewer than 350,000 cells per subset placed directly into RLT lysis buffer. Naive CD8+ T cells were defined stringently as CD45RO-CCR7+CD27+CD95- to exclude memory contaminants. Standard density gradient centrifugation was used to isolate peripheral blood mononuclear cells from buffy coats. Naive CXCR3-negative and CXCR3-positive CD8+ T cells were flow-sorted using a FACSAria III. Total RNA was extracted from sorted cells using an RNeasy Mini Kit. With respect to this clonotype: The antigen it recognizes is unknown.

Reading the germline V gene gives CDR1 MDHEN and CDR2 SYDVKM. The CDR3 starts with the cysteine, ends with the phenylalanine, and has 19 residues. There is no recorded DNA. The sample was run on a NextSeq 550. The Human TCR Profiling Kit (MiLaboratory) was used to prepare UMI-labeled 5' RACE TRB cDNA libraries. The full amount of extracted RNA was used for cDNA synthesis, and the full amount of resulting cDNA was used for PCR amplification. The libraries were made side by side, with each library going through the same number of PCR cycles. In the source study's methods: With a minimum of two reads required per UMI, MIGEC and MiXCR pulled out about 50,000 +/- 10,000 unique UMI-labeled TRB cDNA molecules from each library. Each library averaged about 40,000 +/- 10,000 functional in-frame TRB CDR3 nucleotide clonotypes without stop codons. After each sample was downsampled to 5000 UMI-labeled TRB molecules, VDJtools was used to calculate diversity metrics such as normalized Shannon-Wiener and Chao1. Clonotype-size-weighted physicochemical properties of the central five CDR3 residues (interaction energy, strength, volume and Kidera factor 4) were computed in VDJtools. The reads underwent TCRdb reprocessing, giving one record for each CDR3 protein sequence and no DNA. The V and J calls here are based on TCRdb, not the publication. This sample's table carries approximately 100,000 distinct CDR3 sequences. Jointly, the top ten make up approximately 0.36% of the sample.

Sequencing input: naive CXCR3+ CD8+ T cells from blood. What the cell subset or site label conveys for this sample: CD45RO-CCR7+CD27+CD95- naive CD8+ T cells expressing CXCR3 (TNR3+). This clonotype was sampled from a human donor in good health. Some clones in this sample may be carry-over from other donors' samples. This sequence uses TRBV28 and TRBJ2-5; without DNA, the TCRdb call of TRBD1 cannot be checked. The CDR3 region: CASTTPTDSGKLYQETQYF.